These T cell receptor beta chains were read from a single sample in a study of response to subunit inactivated influenza vaccine. TCRdb used MiXCR to reprocess the RT-PCR reads, holding one entry per CDR3 protein. The table includes a few hundred thousand distinct CDR3 sequences, about 15% detected once. This specimen was PBMCs from blood, taken approximately 12 days after vaccination. The receptors were sampled from a man aged 50 or older who received an inactivated influenza vaccine. CDR3s include the opening cysteine and the closing phenylalanine or tryptophan. The D gene is left open where the match is weak. For some rows the clone size is stated as once, few or many, or as a class when expanded; others skip it.

CDR3	DNA	J	V	size	D
CSAPTGFKADTQYF	TGCAGTGCCCCGACGGGGTTCAAGGCAGATACGCAGTATTTT	TRBJ2-3	TRBV20-1	many	.
CASQEGRPNTGELFF	TGTGCCAGCCAGGAAGGCCGCCCGAACACCGGGGAGCTGTTTTTT	TRBJ2-2	TRBV7-2	many	.
CASAIQGEANYGYTF	TGTGCCAGTGCTATACAGGGAGAGGCTAACTATGGCTACACCTTC	TRBJ1-2	TRBV6-1	.	.
CSARRTRSTRGRDTQYF	TGCAGTGCCCGGAGGACTAGATCCACACGCGGTCGAGATACGCAGTATTTT	TRBJ2-3	TRBV20-1	.	TRBD2
CASSGGGQTGELFF	TGCGCCAGCAGTGGTGGGGGCCAGACCGGGGAGCTGTTTTTT	TRBJ2-2	TRBV10-1	.	.
CSARTDTGLYGYTF	TGCAGTGCTAGAACGGACACTGGTCTCTATGGCTACACCTTC	TRBJ1-2	TRBV20-1	few	.
CASSLADENTEAFF	TGTGCCAGCAGCTTGGCGGACGAGAACACTGAAGCTTTCTTT	TRBJ1-1	TRBV5-5	.	.
CSVTDRVSSYEQYF	TGCAGCGTTACGGACAGGGTGAGCTCCTACGAGCAGTACTTC	TRBJ2-7	TRBV29-1	.	TRBD1
CASSPNPGRGEQFF	TGTGCCAGCAGCCCAAACCCGGGCCGGGGTGAGCAGTTCTTC	TRBJ2-1	TRBV12-3/TRBV12-4	few	.
CASSPPGTGSGTGELFF	TGTGCCAGCTCACCACCCGGGACAGGGAGCGGCACCGGGGAGCTGTTTTTT	TRBJ2-2	TRBV18	once	TRBD1
CASSHRQGGDYEQYF	TGTGCCAGCAGCCACCGACAGGGGGGGGACTACGAGCAGTACTTC	TRBJ2-7	TRBV14	few	TRBD1
CASSPGPYSNQPQHF	TGTGCCAGCAGCCCGGGACCTTATAGCAATCAGCCCCAGCATTTT	TRBJ1-5	TRBV7-2	many	.
CASSPLGSNQPQHF	TGTGCCAGCAGCCCCCTCGGGAGCAATCAGCCCCAGCATTTT	TRBJ1-5	TRBV7-2	few	.
CASSSDPIENIQYF	TGTGCCAGCAGCTCAGACCCCATTGAAAACATTCAGTACTTC	TRBJ2-4	TRBV12-3/TRBV12-4	many	.
CASSQADRGGKAFF	TGCGCCAGCAGCCAAGCGGACAGGGGAGGGAAAGCTTTCTTT	TRBJ1-1	TRBV4-1	.	TRBD1
CSARDVLIAGGYTDTQYF	TGCAGTGCTAGAGACGTGCTGATAGCGGGGGGATACACAGATACGCAGTATTTT	TRBJ2-3	TRBV20-1	.	TRBD2
CAISVGQGPDTEAFF	TGTGCCATCAGTGTAGGACAGGGGCCGGACACTGAAGCTTTCTTT	TRBJ1-1	TRBV10-3	few	TRBD1
CASSLGTSGGAGVGELFF	TGTGCCAGCAGTTTAGGGACTAGCGGGGGGGCCGGGGTCGGGGAGCTGTTTTTT	TRBJ2-2	TRBV27	.	TRBD2
CASSYGVELADTQYF	TGTGCCAGCAGTTACGGTGTAGAGCTCGCAGATACGCAGTATTTT	TRBJ2-3	TRBV6-2/TRBV6-3	.	.
CSAKTGRTTHYEQYF	TGCAGTGCTAAGACCGGGAGAACCACACACTACGAGCAGTACTTC	TRBJ2-7	TRBV20-1	few	.
CSARDYRGLGTTREQYF	TGCAGTGCTAGAGATTACAGGGGGCTAGGGACAACGCGGGAGCAGTACTTC	TRBJ2-7	TRBV20-1	.	TRBD1
CSHPGSGSGNEQFF	TGCAGCCATCCCGGAAGCGGGAGCGGCAATGAGCAGTTCTTC	TRBJ2-1	TRBV29-1	.	TRBD2
CSTTGAPNEQFF	TGCAGCACCACCGGGGCCCCCAATGAGCAGTTCTTC	TRBJ2-1	TRBV29-1	.	.
CASSDQGGGYGYTF	TGTGCCAGCAGTGATCAGGGTGGCGGCTATGGCTACACCTTC	TRBJ1-2	TRBV2	.	.